The 31 T cell receptor beta chains listed next were all sequenced from one sample in a study of blood T cell repertoires in COVID-19. Profiled with immunoSEQ multiplex PCR; TCRdb holds only in-frame clones, not every one. This sample has 350,000 to 450,000 clones, with around 84% found just once. The sequenced sample consisted of peripheral blood. These receptors all stem from a woman younger than 30 with acute or convalescent COVID-19.

The chain is built from TRBV5-1 and TRBJ2-5, with D maybe TRBD1 (6 bases). V was shortened by 9 bases and J by 2 bases, with 14 bases between the two germline ends. CDR3 length equals 13 residues. CDR1 is SGHRS and CDR2 is YFSETQ in the germline V gene. The CDR3 loop reads CATSLQGQETQYF. The CDR3 DNA follows: TGCGCCACGTCGTTACAGGGTCAAGAGACCCAGTACTTC.

The V gene is TRBV4-1, the J gene TRBJ1-5, with D perhaps matching TRBD1 (6 bases). CDR3 length: 15 amino acids. Deletions cut 1 base from V and 6 bases from J, with 13 bases between. Germline lookup yields CDR1 MGHRA and CDR2 YSYEKL. CDR3 in amino acids: CASSQGRGGSQPQHF. DNA for the CDR3: TGCGCCAGCAGCCAAGGCAGGGGCGGCAGTCAGCCCCAGCATTTT.

The V gene is TRBV5-5, the J gene TRBJ2-7; 10 nucleotides agree with TRBD1. The CDR3 is 14 amino acids. CDR1 is SGHKS and CDR2 is YYEKEE in the germline V gene (reference sequence). J lost 6 bases, V lost 4 bases, and 7 bases had no gene match. CDR3 region: CASSPPGQGFEQYF. CDR3 sequence (DNA): TGTGCCAGCAGCCCTCCGGGACAGGGGTTCGAGCAGTACTTC.

The CDR3 DNA is TGCAGTGCAACTAATGATGGCTACACCTTC. Protein: CSATNDGYTF. This rearrangement joins TRBV20-1 to TRBJ1-2; D call uncertain. In germline, CDR1 is DFQATT, CDR2 SNEGSKA (reference sequence). The CDR3 consists of 10 residues. Trimming pared 6 bases from V and 6 bases from J, leaving 8 bases between.

This chain links TRBV3-1 (or the pseudogene TRBV3-2) with TRBJ2-3; TRBD1 agrees at 8 bases. This CDR3 spans 17 amino acids. Germline assignment: CDR1 LGHDT and CDR2 YNNKEL (reference sequence). V shed 1 base, J shed 0 bases, and the junction held 6 bases outside the gene matches. The CDR3 nucleotides are TGTGCCAGCAGCCAAGGGACAACAGGGGGTAGCACAGATACGCAGTATTTT. Amino acids: CASSQGTTGGSTDTQYF.

The V call is TRBV10-3, the J call TRBJ2-1; maybe TRBD2 (5 bases). The V gene lost 4 bases and the J gene lost 8 bases, with 24 bases spanning the gap. Germline V gene sequence: CDR1 ENHRY, CDR2 SYGVKD. The CDR3 is 17 residues long. In DNA, the CDR3 is TGTGCCATCAGTGGAGGACTCCCGACTCCCCTCGGAGATGAGCAGTTCTTC. Its protein product is CAISGGLPTPLGDEQFF.

V is TRBV6-4 and J is TRBJ2-1, with D maybe TRBD1 (5 bases). CDR3 length: 15 residues. Germline lookup yields CDR1 MRHNA and CDR2 SNTAGT. V dropped 6 bases and J dropped 2 bases, with 14 bases sitting between them. CDR3 sequence reads: CASSPRQGPYNEQFF. CDR3 nucleotides: TGTGCCAGCAGCCCCCGCCAGGGCCCCTACAATGAGCAGTTCTTC.

The sample holds a few counts of this clone. The genes are TRBV3-1 (or the pseudogene TRBV3-2) and TRBJ1-5; no clear D. Germline V gene lookup returns CDR1 LGHDT and CDR2 YNNKEL (reference sequence). V shed 4 bases and J shed 2 bases, with 6 bases lying between them. This CDR3 spans 13 amino acids. CDR3 region: CASSRGGNQPQHF. In DNA, the CDR3 is TGTGCCAGCAGCCGAGGTGGCAATCAGCCCCAGCATTTT.

J is TRBJ1-2 and V is TRBV15; maybe TRBD1 (5 bases). This CDR3 has 14 amino acids. V shed 9 bases and J shed 0 bases, with 14 bases lying between them. CDR1 and CDR2 from the germline V gene are LNHNV and YYDKDF (reference sequence). The CDR3 loop is CATQRDRTNYGYTF. The CDR3 DNA follows: TGTGCCACTCAGCGGGACCGCACTAACTATGGCTACACCTTC.

This sequence joins TRBV23-1 and TRBJ1-1, with 9 bases lining up with TRBD1. TRBV23-1 is sorted into the ORF group, with uncertain function. V shed 9 bases and J 1 base; nucleotides not matched to a gene: 3. The CDR3 has 13 residues. CDR3 nucleotide sequence: TGCGCCAGGGAGACAGGGGGGAACACTGAAGCTTTCTTT. Its protein is CARETGGNTEAFF.

CDR3 in amino acids: CASTPSPAGLNTGELFF. The CDR3 region has the DNA TGTGCCAGCACCCCCTCCCCAGCGGGACTGAACACCGGGGAGCTGTTTTTT. V gene TRBV27 combines with J gene TRBJ2-2; 7 nucleotides agree with TRBD2. Trimming cost V 7 bases and J 1 base; bases outside gene matches: 12. The CDR3 runs to 17 residues. CDR1 is MNHEY and CDR2 is SMNVEV in the germline V gene (reference sequence).

This clone occurred a few times. The chain employs TRBV27 and TRBJ1-5, with D possibly matching TRBD1 (5 bases). Germline-derived CDR1 and CDR2 are MNHEY and SMNVEV (reference sequence). V dropped 0 bases and J dropped 7 bases, with 13 bases sitting between them. The CDR3 has 15 amino acids. Here the CDR3 reads CASSLSAGPQQPQHF. In DNA form, the CDR3 reads TGTGCCAGCAGTTTATCAGCAGGGCCCCAACAGCCCCAGCATTTT.

CDR3 protein: CASSLSPGTSRVLTF. CDR3 DNA sequence: TGTGCCAGCAGCTTGTCCCCTGGGACTTCCCGGGTCCTGACTTTC. The V and J genes are TRBV5-8 and TRBJ2-6, with D possibly matching TRBD2 (6 bases). Germline values: CDR1 SGHTS, CDR2 YDEGEE. This CDR3 has 15 amino acids. The V end lost 1 base, the J end lost 13 bases, and 18 bases lay between the germline ends.

The chain recombines TRBV5-1 with TRBJ2-6; D possibly corresponds to TRBD1 (5 bases). Trimming took off 5 bases at V and 0 bases at J, with 12 bases between the two ends. Germline V CDR1 and CDR2: SGHRS, YFSETQ. This CDR3 is built from 16 residues. The CDR3 DNA follows: TGCGCCAGCAGTTTGACAGTATCCTCTGGGGCCAACGTCCTGACTTTC. Translation: CASSLTVSSGANVLTF.

This rearrangement joins TRBV11-2 to TRBJ1-6; weak D call: TRBD1 (5 bases). In germline, CDR1 is SGHAT, CDR2 FQNNGV. V lost 3 bases and J lost 8, with 14 bases in between. The CDR3 is 15 residues long. The CDR3 coding sequence is TGTGCCAGCAGCTTTGGGGCGCTTATGGATTCACCCCTCCACTTT. Protein sequence: CASSFGALMDSPLHF.

The chain couples TRBV10-1 to TRBJ2-2; TRBD1 is a possible D gene (6 bases). V gave up 5 bases and J gave up 7 bases, with 11 bases separating them. The CDR3 loop spans 13 amino acids. Germline CDR1 and CDR2: WNHNN and SYGVQD (reference sequence). The CDR3 loop is CASSRDTIGELFF. Written as DNA, the CDR3 is TGCGCCAGCAGTCGGGACACTATCGGGGAGCTGTTTTTT.

The V call is TRBV5-1, the J call TRBJ2-7, with 9 bases identical to TRBD2. This CDR3 is 16 amino acids long. CDR1 is SGHRS and CDR2 is YFSETQ in the germline V gene. V lost 0 bases and J lost 3; bases outside the gene matches: 7. The CDR3 DNA sequence: TGCGCCAGCAGCTTGGCCGGACTAGCGATGTTCTACGAGCAGTACTTC. Its translation is CASSLAGLAMFYEQYF.

The chain carries TRBV6-5 and TRBJ2-7, with 7 bases identical to TRBD2. Germline V lookup: CDR1 MNHEY, CDR2 SVGAGI. The CDR3 totals 15 residues. Trimming removed 6 bases from V and 1 base from J; junction bases left unmatched: 9. DNA for the CDR3: TGTGCCAGCAGGGACTGGGGGGGAAAGTCCTACGAGCAGTACTTC. Residues: CASRDWGGKSYEQYF.

The chain has TRBV30 and TRBJ2-7; D is undetermined. The CDR3 runs to 11 residues. Per germline, CDR1 GTSNPN and CDR2 SVGIG (reference sequence). V was shortened by 2 bases and J by 3 bases, with 5 bases between the two germline ends. The CDR3 spells CAWSPNYEQYF. In nucleotides, the CDR3 is TGTGCCTGGAGTCCAAACTACGAGCAGTACTTC.

This CDR3 reads CASSLRPTGADTQYF. DNA for the CDR3: TGTGCCAGCAGCTTAAGGCCGACAGGGGCAGATACGCAGTATTTT. The chain has TRBV7-2 and TRBJ2-3, with TRBD1 identical over 8 bases. The V and J ends lost 2 bases and 4 bases, in that order; junction bases with no gene match: 5. This CDR3 has 15 amino acids. Germline CDR1 is SGHTA and CDR2 is FQGNSA. Together with reference TRBV7-2 and TRBJ2-3, the CDR3 gives the full variable domain: GAGVSQSPSNKVTEKGKDVELRCDPISGHTALYWYRQSLGQGLEFLIYFQGNSAPDKSGLPSDRFSAERTGGSVSTLTIQRTQQEDSAVYLCASSLRPTGADTQYFGPGTRLTVL.

This rearrangement joins TRBV6-1 to TRBJ2-2; possibly TRBD2 for D (5 bases). The germline V and J ends were trimmed by 3 bases and 6 bases, with 17 bases remaining between them. The CDR3 runs 16 residues. Germline assignment: CDR1 MNHNS and CDR2 SASEGT. CDR3 protein: CASSDLDGVFPGELFF. The DNA of the CDR3 is TGTGCCAGCAGTGATTTAGACGGGGTGTTCCCCGGGGAGCTGTTTTTT.

A single count supports this clone. This chain links TRBV19 with TRBJ2-7, with D possibly matching TRBD1 (6 bases). The V end was cut by 2 bases, the J end by 6 bases, with 11 bases between. This CDR3 spans 13 amino acids. Germline V gives CDR1 LNHDA, CDR2 SQIVND (reference sequence). The CDR3 coding sequence is TGTGCCAGTAGTATAACAGGGAACAGCGAGCAGTACTTC. Amino acids: CASSITGNSEQYF.

The chain links TRBV19 to TRBJ2-2; perhaps TRBD2 as D (6 bases). V was clipped by 5 bases and J by 4 bases, with 14 bases between them. The germline CDR1 and CDR2 sequences are LNHDA and SQIVND (reference sequence). This CDR3 has 15 amino acids. As DNA, the CDR3 is TGTGCCAGTAGTGATCCAGGGAGGAGCACCGGGGAGCTGTTTTTT. Translated, it gives CASSDPGRSTGELFF.

About this clone: The same CDR3 can be traced to other DNA sequences in this sample. The genes are TRBV9 and TRBJ2-1; D not certain. The CDR3 runs to 15 residues. Germline values: CDR1 SGDLS, CDR2 YYNGEE. V was cut by 0 bases and J by 1 base, with 8 bases left in between. The CDR3 sequence: CASSVASSSYNEQFF. The CDR3 DNA is TGTGCCAGCAGCGTAGCTTCTAGTTCCTACAATGAGCAGTTCTTC.

This clone was detected only a few times. J is TRBJ2-7 and V is TRBV6-5; TRBD1 aligns across 7 bases. The CDR3 runs to 15 residues. Germline trimming cut 7 bases from V and 6 bases from J; bases unmatched to any gene: 15. CDR1 MNHEY and CDR2 SVGAGI come from the germline V gene. CDR3 nucleotide sequence: TGTGCCAGCAACACCGACAGGGCAAGTCATGGCGAGCAGTACTTC. As protein: CASNTDRASHGEQYF.

The CDR3 nucleotides are TGTGCCAGTAGCAGGGACAATCATTCACCCCTCCACTTT. Its protein is CASSRDNHSPLHF. The V and J genes are TRBV19 and TRBJ1-6; a possible D gene is TRBD1 (6 bases). V was pared by 6 bases and J by 8 bases, with 11 bases between. The germline V gene encodes CDR1 LNHDA and CDR2 SQIVND (reference sequence). The length of the CDR3 is 13 residues.

This clone was found once. The V gene is TRBV15, the J gene TRBJ1-5, with 7 bases that match TRBD1. Germline V CDR1 and CDR2: LNHNV, YYDKDF (reference sequence). Unmatched junction bases numbered 9, after V lost 7 bases and J lost 6 bases. This CDR3 spans 14 amino acids. DNA for the CDR3: TGTGCCACCACGGACAGGATACTGGGTCAGCCCCAGCATTTT. Residues: CATTDRILGQPQHF.

The V gene is TRBV10-2, the J gene TRBJ2-1; D is possibly TRBD2 (5 bases). The CDR3 runs 15 residues. Trimming took 7 bases from V and 5 from J, leaving 18 bases between them. Germline-derived CDR1 and CDR2 are WSHSY and SAAADI. The CDR3 sequence: CASMNEGEAHNEQFF. The CDR3 nucleotides read TGCGCCAGCATGAACGAGGGTGAAGCTCACAATGAGCAGTTCTTC.

In its sample, this clone was seen once. V is TRBV4-1 and J is TRBJ1-1, with D maybe TRBD1 (6 bases). The germline V gene has CDR1 MGHRA and CDR2 YSYEKL. The CDR3 totals 14 residues. Trimming left V 4 bases short and J 1 base short, with 10 bases between. DNA for the CDR3: TGCGCCAGCAGCCTAGGACAGTCGAACACTGAAGCTTTCTTT. This translates into CASSLGQSNTEAFF.

The chain is built from TRBV2 and TRBJ1-1, with unresolved D. The germline CDR1 and CDR2 sequences are SNHLY and FYNNEI. Deletions cut 2 bases from V and 7 bases from J, with 11 bases between. The CDR3 loop spans 13 amino acids. CDR3 in DNA: TGTGCCAGCAGTGAACGAGTCCCCCGTGAAGCTTTCTTT. Translated: CASSERVPREAFF.

This sequence joins TRBV6-5 and TRBJ2-7; 9 nucleotides agree with TRBD1. There are 16 residues in the CDR3. The V gene end was trimmed by 4 bases and the J gene end by 5 bases; junction bases not matched to a gene: 12. Germline V gives CDR1 MNHEY, CDR2 SVGAGI. In DNA form, the CDR3 reads TGTGCCAGCAGTTCCCCGACGGACAGGGGAATCCACGAGCAGTACTTC. This sequence encodes CASSSPTDRGIHEQYF.